The present T cell receptor beta chain was sequenced within a study of T-cell reconstitution after alpha-beta-depleted transplantation in children. The V and J ends lost 1 base and 6 bases, in that order; junction bases with no gene match: 6. The germline CDR1 and CDR2 sequences are MNHEY and SMNVEV (reference sequence). The CDR3 is 15 residues long. This clonotype showed up just a few times. Molecular barcoding with unique molecular identifiers was used for the TCRbeta library. Each CDR3 protein gets one entry after TCRdb re-called the PCR reads with MiXCR. Of some 490,000 distinct CDR3 sequences in the sample, approximately 12% are singletons; the top ten hold around 6.1%.

The TCR sequence derives from a human donor who donated a stem cell graft to a child with combined immunodeficiency. This sequence joins TRBV27 and TRBJ1-2, with 9 bases matching TRBD1. The sample here was PBMCs from the stem cell graft donor, taken from the stem cell graft. The CDR3: CASSLYPTGGNGYTF. The DNA for the CDR3 is TGTGCCAGCAGTTTATACCCTACAGGGGGCAATGGCTACACCTTC.